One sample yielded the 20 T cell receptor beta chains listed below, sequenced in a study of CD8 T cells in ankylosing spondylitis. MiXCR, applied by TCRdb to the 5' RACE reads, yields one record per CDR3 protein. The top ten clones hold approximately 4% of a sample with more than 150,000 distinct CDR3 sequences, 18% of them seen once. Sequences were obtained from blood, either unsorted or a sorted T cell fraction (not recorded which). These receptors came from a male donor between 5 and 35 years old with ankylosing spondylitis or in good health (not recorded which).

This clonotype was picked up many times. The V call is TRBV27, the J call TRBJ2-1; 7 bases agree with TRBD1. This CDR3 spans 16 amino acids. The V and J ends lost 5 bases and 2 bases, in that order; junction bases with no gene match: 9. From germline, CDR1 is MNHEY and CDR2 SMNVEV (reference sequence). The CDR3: CASSTGQVQPYNEQFF. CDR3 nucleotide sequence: TGTGCCAGCAGTACAGGACAGGTCCAACCCTACAATGAGCAGTTCTTC.

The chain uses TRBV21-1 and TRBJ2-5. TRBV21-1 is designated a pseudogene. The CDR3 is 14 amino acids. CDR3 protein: CASSIQKGQETQYF. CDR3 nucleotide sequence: TGTGCCAGCAGCATCCAAAAGGGCCAAGAGACCCAGTACTTC.

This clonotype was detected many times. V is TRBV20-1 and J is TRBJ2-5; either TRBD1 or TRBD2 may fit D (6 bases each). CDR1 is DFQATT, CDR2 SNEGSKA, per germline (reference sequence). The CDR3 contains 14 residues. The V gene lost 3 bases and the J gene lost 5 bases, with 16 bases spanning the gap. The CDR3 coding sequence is TGCAGTGCTAGTGAGGGGGGAAGATTGGAGACCCAGTACTTC. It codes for CSASEGGRLETQYF.

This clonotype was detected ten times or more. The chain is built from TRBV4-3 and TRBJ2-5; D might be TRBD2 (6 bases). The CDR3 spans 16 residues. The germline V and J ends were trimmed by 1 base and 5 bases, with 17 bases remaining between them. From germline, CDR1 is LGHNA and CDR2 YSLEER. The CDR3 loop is CASSQGVAGGGETQYF. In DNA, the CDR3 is TGCGCCAGCAGCCAAGGAGTGGCGGGCGGAGGGGAGACCCAGTACTTC.

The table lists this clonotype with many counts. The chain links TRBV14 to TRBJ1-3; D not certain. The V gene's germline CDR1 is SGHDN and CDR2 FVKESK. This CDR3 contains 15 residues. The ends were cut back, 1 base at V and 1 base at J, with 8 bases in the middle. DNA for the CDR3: TGTGCCAGCAGCCAAGTTCTGGGTTCTGGAAACACCATATATTTT. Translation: CASSQVLGSGNTIYF.

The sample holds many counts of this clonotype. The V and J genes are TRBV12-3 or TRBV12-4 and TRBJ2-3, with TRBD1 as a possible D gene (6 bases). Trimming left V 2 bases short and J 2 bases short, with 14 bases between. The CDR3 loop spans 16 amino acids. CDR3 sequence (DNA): TGTGCCAGCAGTTTAAGGCAGGGGATACCCACAGATACGCAGTATTTT. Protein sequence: CASSLRQGIPTDTQYF.

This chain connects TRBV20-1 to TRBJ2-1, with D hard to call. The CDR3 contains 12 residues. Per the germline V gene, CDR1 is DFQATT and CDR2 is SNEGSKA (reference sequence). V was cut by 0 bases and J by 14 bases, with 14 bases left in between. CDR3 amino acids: CSARDSFRREFF. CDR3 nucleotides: TGCAGTGCTAGAGATTCCTTCCGTAGGGAGTTCTTC.

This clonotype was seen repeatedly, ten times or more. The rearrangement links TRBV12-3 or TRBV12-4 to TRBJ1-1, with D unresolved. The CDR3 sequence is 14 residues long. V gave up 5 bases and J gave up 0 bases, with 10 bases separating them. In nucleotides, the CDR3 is TGTGCCAGCAGTCTACGGAAGATGAACACTGAAGCTTTCTTT. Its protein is CASSLRKMNTEAFF.

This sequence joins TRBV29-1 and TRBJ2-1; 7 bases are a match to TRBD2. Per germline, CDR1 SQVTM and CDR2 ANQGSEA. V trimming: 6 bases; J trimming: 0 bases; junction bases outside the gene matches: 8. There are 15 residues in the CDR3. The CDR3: CSVGGTRDSYNEQFF. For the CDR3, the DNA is TGCAGCGTGGGGGGGACCCGAGACTCCTACAATGAGCAGTTCTTC.

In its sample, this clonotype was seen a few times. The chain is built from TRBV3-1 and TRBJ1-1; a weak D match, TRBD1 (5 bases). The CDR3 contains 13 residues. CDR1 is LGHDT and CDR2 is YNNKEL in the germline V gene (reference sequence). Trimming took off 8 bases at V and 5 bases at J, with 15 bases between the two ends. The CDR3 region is CASENAGGTEAFF. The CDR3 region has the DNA TGTGCCAGCGAGAATGCGGGGGGGACTGAAGCTTTCTTT.

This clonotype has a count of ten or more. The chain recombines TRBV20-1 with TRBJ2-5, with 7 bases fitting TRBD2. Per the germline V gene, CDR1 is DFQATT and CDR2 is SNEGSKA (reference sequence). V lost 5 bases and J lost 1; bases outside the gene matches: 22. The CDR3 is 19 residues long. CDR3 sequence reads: CSAPRHAPVGSGLQETQYF. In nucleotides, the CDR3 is TGCAGTGCTCCACGCCACGCTCCGGTTGGTAGCGGGCTCCAAGAGACCCAGTACTTC.

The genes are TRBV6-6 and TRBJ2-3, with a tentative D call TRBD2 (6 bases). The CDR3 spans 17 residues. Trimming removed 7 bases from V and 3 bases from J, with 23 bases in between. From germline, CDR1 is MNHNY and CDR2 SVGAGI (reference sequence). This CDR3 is CASNQVGWTTLTDTQYF. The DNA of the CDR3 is TGTGCCAGCAATCAAGTGGGTTGGACTACATTGACAGATACGCAGTATTTT.

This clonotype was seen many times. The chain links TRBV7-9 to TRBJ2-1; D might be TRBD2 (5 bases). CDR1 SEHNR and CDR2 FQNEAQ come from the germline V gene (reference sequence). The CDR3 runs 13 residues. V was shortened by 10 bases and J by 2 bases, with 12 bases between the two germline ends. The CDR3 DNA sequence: TGTGCCATAAGGACTTCGACCTACAATGAGCAGTTCTTC. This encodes CAIRTSTYNEQFF.

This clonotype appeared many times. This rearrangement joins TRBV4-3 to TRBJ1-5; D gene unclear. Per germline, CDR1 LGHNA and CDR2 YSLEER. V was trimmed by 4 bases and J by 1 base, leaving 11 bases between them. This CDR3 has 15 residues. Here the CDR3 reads CASSPGVQSNQPQHF. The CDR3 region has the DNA TGCGCCAGCAGCCCCGGGGTGCAGAGCAATCAGCCCCAGCATTTT.

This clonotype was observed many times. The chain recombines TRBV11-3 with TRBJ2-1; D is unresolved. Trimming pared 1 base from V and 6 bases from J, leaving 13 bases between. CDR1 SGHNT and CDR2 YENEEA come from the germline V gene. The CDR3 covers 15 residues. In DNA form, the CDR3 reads TGTGCCAGCAGCTTAGGACCACCCCTCCCCAATGAGCAGTTCTTC. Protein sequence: CASSLGPPLPNEQFF.

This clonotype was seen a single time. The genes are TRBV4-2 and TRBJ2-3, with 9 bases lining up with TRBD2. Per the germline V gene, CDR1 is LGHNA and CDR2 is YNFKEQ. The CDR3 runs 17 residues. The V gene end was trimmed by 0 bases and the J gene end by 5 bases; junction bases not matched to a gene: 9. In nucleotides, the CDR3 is TGTGCCAGCAGCCAAGATCTGCGGGAGGGCCTAGGAGATACGCAGTATTTT. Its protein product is CASSQDLREGLGDTQYF.

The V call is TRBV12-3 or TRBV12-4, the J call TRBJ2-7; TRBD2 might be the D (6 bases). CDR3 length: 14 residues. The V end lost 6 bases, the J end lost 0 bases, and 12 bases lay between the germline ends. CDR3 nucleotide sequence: TGTGCCAGCAGGCCAGGAGGGAGCTCCTACGAGCAGTACTTC. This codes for CASRPGGSSYEQYF.

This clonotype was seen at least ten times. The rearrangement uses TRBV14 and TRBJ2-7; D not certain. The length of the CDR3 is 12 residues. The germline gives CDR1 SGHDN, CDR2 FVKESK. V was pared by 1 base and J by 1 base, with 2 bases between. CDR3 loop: CASSQVSYEQYF. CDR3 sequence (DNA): TGTGCCAGCAGCCAAGTATCCTACGAGCAGTACTTC. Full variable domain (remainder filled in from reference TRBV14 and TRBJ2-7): EAGVTQFPSHSVIEKGQTVTLRCDPISGHDNLYWYRRVMGKEIKFLLHFVKESKQDESGMPNNRFLAERTGGTYSTLKVQPAELEDSGVYFCASSQVSYEQYFGPGTRLTVT.

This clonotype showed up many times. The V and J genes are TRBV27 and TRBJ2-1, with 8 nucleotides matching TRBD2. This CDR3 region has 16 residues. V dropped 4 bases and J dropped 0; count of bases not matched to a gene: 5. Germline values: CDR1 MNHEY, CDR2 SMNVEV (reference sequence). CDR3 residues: CASSSSSGSSYNEQFF. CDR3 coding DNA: TGTGCCAGCAGTTCCTCGAGCGGGAGCTCCTACAATGAGCAGTTCTTC.

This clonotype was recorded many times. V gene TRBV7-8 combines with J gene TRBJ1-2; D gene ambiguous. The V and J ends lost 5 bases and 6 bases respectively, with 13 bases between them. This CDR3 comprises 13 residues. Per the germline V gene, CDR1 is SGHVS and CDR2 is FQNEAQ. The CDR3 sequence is CASSPRRADGYTF. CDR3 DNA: TGTGCCAGCAGCCCTAGGAGGGCGGATGGCTACACCTTC.